The 5 T cell receptor beta chains reported below all come from one sample, sequenced in a study of T cell changes during pregnancy in multiple sclerosis. Using immunoSEQ multiplex PCR, the repertoire was profiled, and TCRdb retains in-frame clones only, with some absent. The table shows about 15,000 clones, with roughly four fifths occurring only once. This specimen was CD8+ T cells from peripheral blood mononuclear cells, taken after pregnancy. Every receptor here comes from a female donor in good health, enrolled as a control in a pregnancy study.

V gene TRBV4-3 combines with J gene TRBJ1-1; TRBD1 matches 8 bases. CDR3 length: 14 amino acids. CDR1 is LGHNA, CDR2 YSLEER, per germline. V gave up 3 bases and J gave up 4 bases; unmatched junction bases: 4. The CDR3: CASSHRTGGTEAFF. CDR3 DNA sequence: TGCGCCAGCAGCCACCGTACAGGGGGCACTGAAGCTTTCTTT.

The chain combines TRBV6-4 with TRBJ2-1; 9 bases are shared with TRBD2. Germline CDR1 is MRHNA and CDR2 is SNTAGT. The CDR3 runs 16 residues. V lost 2 bases to trimming and J lost 3 bases; unmatched junction nucleotides: 5. The CDR3 DNA is TGTGCCAGCAGTGACGGGGAGACTAGCGGCTACAATGAGCAGTTCTTC. Its translation: CASSDGETSGYNEQFF.

V gene TRBV5-6 combines with J gene TRBJ2-7, with TRBD2 matching over 7 bases. The CDR3 length is 19 residues. Looked up from germline, CDR1 is SGHDT and CDR2 is YYEEEE. Losses at the gene ends were 2 bases for V and 2 bases for J; bases not matched to a gene: 19. CDR3 coding DNA: TGTGCCAGCAGCTTTAACCCTACCCGGGGCGGGAGAAAGGCCTACGAGCAGTACTTC. Protein sequence: CASSFNPTRGGRKAYEQYF.

The J gene is TRBJ2-3, the V gene TRBV6-4; D gene ambiguous. Trimming left V 0 bases short and J 2 bases short, with 6 bases between. The CDR3 consists of 14 residues. Germline V gene sequence: CDR1 MRHNA, CDR2 SNTAGT. In nucleotides, the CDR3 is TGTGCCAGCAGTGACTCGACTGACACAGATACGCAGTATTTT. Its translation is CASSDSTDTDTQYF.

V and J are TRBV5-1 and TRBJ2-7; tentative D call: TRBD2 (7 bases). This CDR3 is 14 amino acids long. V was shortened by 0 bases and J by 5 bases, with 12 bases between the two germline ends. Germline loops: CDR1 SGHRS, CDR2 YFSETQ. The CDR3 loop is CASSLGGGHNEQYF. CDR3 coding DNA: TGCGCCAGCAGCTTGGGGGGGGGACACAACGAGCAGTACTTC.